Following are 19 T cell receptor beta chains from one sample sequenced in a study of response to subunit inactivated influenza vaccine. TCRdb processed the RT-PCR reads anew with MiXCR; each CDR3 protein has one entry. The top ten clones hold about 12% of a sample with hundreds of thousands of distinct CDR3 sequences, 9.5% to 12% of them seen once. The sample here was PBMCs from blood, taken about 6 weeks after vaccination. Receptors originate from a man aged 50-59 years who received an inactivated influenza vaccine.

This clonotype was seen at least ten times. The chain couples TRBV20-1 to TRBJ2-7, with TRBD1 identical over 7 bases. From germline, CDR1 is DFQATT and CDR2 SNEGSKA (reference sequence). The length of the CDR3 is 14 residues. Unmatched junction bases numbered 4, after V lost 2 bases and J lost 0 bases. The CDR3 bases are TGCAGTGCTAGATCCCGACAGGGCTCCTACGAGCAGTACTTC. Amino acid sequence: CSARSRQGSYEQYF.

CDR3 loop: CASSLSLYNEQFF. CDR3 sequence (DNA): TGTGCCAGCAGTTTAAGCTTGTACAATGAGCAGTTCTTC. The V gene is TRBV6-2 or TRBV6-3, the J gene TRBJ2-1; D unresolved. CDR1 MNHEY and CDR2 SVGEGT come from the germline V gene. With 4 bases removed from V and 4 bases from J, the gap between germline ends came to 8 bases. The CDR3 totals 13 residues.

A few counts support this clonotype. The chain links TRBV19 to TRBJ2-3; D possibly corresponds to TRBD2 (5 bases). Trimming shortened V by 4 bases and J by 2 bases, and 7 bases separated the two germline ends. The CDR3 is made up of 13 amino acids. Germline V lookup: CDR1 LNHDA, CDR2 SQIVND (reference sequence). DNA for the CDR3: TGTGCCAGTAGTAAAGCGGACACAGATACGCAGTATTTT. It yields the protein CASSKADTDTQYF.

This clonotype was observed a few times. CDR3 in amino acids: CSARTWSGDGNEQFF. The CDR3 DNA sequence: TGCAGTGCTAGAACGTGGTCAGGGGATGGGAATGAGCAGTTCTTC. This chain joins TRBV20-1 and TRBJ2-1; D perhaps matches TRBD1 (6 bases). V lost 2 bases, J lost 7 bases, and 18 bases lay in between. Per germline, CDR1 DFQATT and CDR2 SNEGSKA (reference sequence). This CDR3 has 15 amino acids.

V usage is TRBV10-3 and J usage is TRBJ2-4; D is tentatively TRBD1 or TRBD2 (5 bases each). The V gene lost 7 bases and the J gene lost 1 base, with 8 bases spanning the gap. The germline V gene has CDR1 ENHRY and CDR2 SYGVKD. The length of the CDR3 is 13 residues. In nucleotides, the CDR3 is TGTGCCATCAAAGGGGAGGCCAAAAACATTCAGTACTTC. It codes for CAIKGEAKNIQYF.

This clonotype was detected many times. This sequence joins TRBV12-3 or TRBV12-4 and TRBJ2-1, with TRBD2 identical over 7 bases. The J segment lost 5 bases and the V segment lost 7 bases, leaving 11 bases of the junction unmatched. This CDR3 is 15 amino acids long. The CDR3 DNA reads as TGTGCCAGCATAGGGGCGGGAGTCGTGAACAATGAGCAGTTCTTC. This sequence encodes CASIGAGVVNNEQFF.

The chain employs TRBV5-1 and TRBJ2-7; D gene uncertain. V dropped 4 bases and J dropped 5 bases, with 16 bases sitting between them. This CDR3 is 14 amino acids long. Germline CDR1 and CDR2: SGHRS and YFSETQ. The CDR3 DNA reads as TGCGCCAGCAGCCACTACGATCGCCCCCACGAGCAGTACTTC. It is translated as CASSHYDRPHEQYF.

This clonotype was seen ten or more times. The chain has TRBV11-2 and TRBJ2-1; 8 positions match TRBD1. The ends lost 3 bases at V and 5 bases at J; junction bases unmatched: 12. Looked up from germline, CDR1 is SGHAT and CDR2 is FQNNGV. The CDR3 is 17 amino acids. The DNA of the CDR3 is TGTGCCAGCAGCTTCGACTACCGGGACAGGAGTAACAATGAGCAGTTCTTC. Translation gives CASSFDYRDRSNNEQFF.

This clonotype has ten or more counts. The rearrangement links TRBV15 to TRBJ1-1, with 9 bases matching TRBD1. The V gene end was trimmed by 3 bases and the J gene end by 6 bases; junction bases not matched to a gene: 8. Germline V CDR1 and CDR2: LNHNV, YYDKDF (reference sequence). The CDR3 has 15 residues. The CDR3 is CATSSGDRAGSEAFF. The CDR3 bases are TGTGCCACCAGCAGCGGGGACAGGGCCGGATCTGAAGCTTTCTTT.

The chain joins TRBV9 to TRBJ2-1; TRBD1 or TRBD2 may be the D gene (5 bases each). CDR1 is SGDLS and CDR2 is YYNGEE in the germline V gene. This CDR3 region has 14 residues. V was trimmed by 3 bases and J by 7 bases, leaving 14 bases between them. CDR3 nucleotides: TGTGCCAGCAGCGAGGGGCCAGAGGGGAATGAGCAGTTCTTC. Translating it yields CASSEGPEGNEQFF.

This clonotype came up a few times. The J gene is TRBJ1-1, the V gene TRBV5-1; a possible D gene is TRBD1 (6 bases). Between the trimmed V and J ends, which lost 5 bases and 0 bases, there was a span of 23 bases. The CDR3 consists of 18 residues. Per germline, CDR1 SGHRS and CDR2 YFSETQ. CDR3 nucleotides: TGCGCCAGCAGAACTACGTTCAGGGGTCTCGACATGAACACTGAAGCTTTCTTT. Translated, it gives CASRTTFRGLDMNTEAFF.

This clonotype was counted between two and nine times. The rearrangement links TRBV12-3 or TRBV12-4 to TRBJ2-7; possibly TRBD1 for D (6 bases). This CDR3 has 14 amino acids. V lost 6 bases and J lost 7, with 19 bases in between. CDR3 amino acids: CASRYGTRDSEQYF. The CDR3, as DNA: TGTGCCAGCAGATACGGGACACGAGATTCTGAGCAGTACTTC.

The chain uses TRBV7-2 and TRBJ1-4; no clear D. Germline loops: CDR1 SGHTA, CDR2 FQGNSA. The V end was cut by 5 bases, the J end by 2 bases, with 12 bases between. The CDR3 has 15 amino acids. The CDR3 bases are TGTGCCAGCAGCCCAGAGAGGGCGACTAATGAAAAACTGTTTTTT. Its protein is CASSPERATNEKLFF.

The sample holds a few counts of this clonotype. The chain recombines TRBV6-2 or TRBV6-3 with TRBJ2-6; perhaps TRBD2 as D (5 bases). The CDR3 is 15 amino acids. Trimming removed 7 bases at V and 1 base at J, with 11 bases between. Germline V gene data show CDR1 as MNHEY and CDR2 as SVGEGT. The CDR3 coding sequence is TGTGCCAGCACCCCCCGAGGGTCTGGGGCCAACGTCCTGACTTTC. Its protein product is CASTPRGSGANVLTF.

This clonotype has just a few counts. V gene TRBV12-3 or TRBV12-4 combines with J gene TRBJ2-1, with TRBD1 matching 9 bases. Trimming removed 8 bases from V and 5 bases from J; junction bases left unmatched: 4. The CDR3 is made up of 13 amino acids. The chain's CDR3 is CASDRGANNEQFF. As DNA, the CDR3 is TGTGCCAGCGACAGGGGGGCTAACAATGAGCAGTTCTTC.

As regards this clonotype: This may come from a read error, since a much larger clone is one base off. This sequence joins TRBV7-2 and TRBJ2-7; unclear D gene. The germline gives CDR1 SGHTA, CDR2 FQGNSA. V was shortened by 5 bases and J by 0 bases, with 14 bases between the two germline ends. The CDR3 is 15 residues long. The CDR3: CASSEGHDTSYEQYF. The CDR3 coding sequence is TGTGCCAGCAGCGAAGGCCATGACACCTCCTACGAGCAGTACTTC.

About this clonotype itself: At one boundary the junction diverges from the germline segment, which might be a read error. The V call is TRBV15, the J call TRBJ2-1; D perhaps matches TRBD2 (5 bases). Germline CDR1 and CDR2: LNHNV and YYDKDF (reference sequence). The CDR3 consists of 15 residues. The CDR3 protein is CAISRVGAFYNEQFF. The CDR3 DNA reads as TGTGCCATCAGCAGAGTGGGAGCCTTCTACAATGAGCAGTTCTTC.

This clonotype was counted a few times. V gene TRBV10-3 combines with J gene TRBJ2-2, with D perhaps matching TRBD2 (5 bases). Per germline, CDR1 ENHRY and CDR2 SYGVKD. V was cut by 9 bases and J by 3 bases, with 17 bases left in between. This CDR3 is 15 amino acids long. Here the CDR3 DNA reads TGTGCCATTCCTCGTCCGGGGAGAGACACCGGGGAGCTGTTTTTT. Translated: CAIPRPGRDTGELFF.

This clonotype was found a few times. This sequence joins TRBV7-2 and TRBJ2-2; 9 bases match TRBD1. Per the germline V gene, CDR1 is SGHTA and CDR2 is FQGNSA. V trimming: 5 bases; J trimming: 6 bases; junction bases outside the gene matches: 7. This CDR3 has 15 amino acids. The CDR3 DNA reads TGTGCCAGCAGCATTAGGACAGGGGAACCCGGGGAGCTGTTTTTT. It translates to CASSIRTGEPGELFF.